This TCR beta chain was documented in a study of blood T cell repertoires in COVID-19 (dated by TCRdb to about 2020). About the full investigation: Collaborator samples came from the United States, Italy and Spain and covered acute and convalescent phases of COVID-19. The prospective study material was composed of cDNA or gDNA derived from T cells, B-cell-depleted T cells, or PBMCs. Deeply sampled blood TCRbeta repertoires from subjects exposed to, actively infected with, or recovered from COVID-19 were included in the dataset. The repertoires were made available in a free public database intended to serve as a resource for research on the immune response to SARS-CoV-2. Samples were obtained from the ongoing ImmuneRACE study (first 160 participants) and from about 1,300 subjects provided by 6 global collaborators. The sample metadata nearly always contained a de-identified subject ID, COVID-19 status, age in years and sex. Where available, HLA class I and class II types were taken from metadata supplied by the sample provider and were not determined by assay-based typing.

A note on this clone: Its recognized antigen is unknown. No clone much larger than this one lies a single base away; base qualities are absent.

Study-wide findings and limitations: The quantity of clinical and demographic metadata differed by source and by participant and was supplied without curation.

The immunoSEQ Assay, a bias-controlled multiplex PCR, was used to amplify TCRbeta CDR3 regions from genomic DNA. Under the source paper's analysis protocol: The number of nucleated cells in each sample was estimated from the amplification of reference gene primers within the assay. To quantify the absolute abundance of each unique TCRbeta CDR3 rearrangement, sequence reads were collapsed and filtered. Productive Simpson clonality was computed per sample as the square root of Simpson's diversity index over productive rearrangements. This immuneACCESS table, as held by TCRdb, lists in-frame sequences with V and J called but not all clones. Of the missing ones, under half trace to an unresolved V gene in checked studies; the others have no known cause. The V and J calls and the clone size are those of that table, but D and trimming were determined from the DNA. The sample includes about 400,000 clones, with 86% observed a single time. The leading ten clones occupy under 8.5% of the sample.

One collaborating source in Seattle enrolled patients while the patients were actively infected and followed the patients over time throughout the course of disease. Each collaborating institution followed its own protocols to collect whole blood in K2EDTA tubes. Collaborator samples were shipped for TCRbeta analysis as frozen whole blood, isolated PBMCs, or DNA extracted from either sample type. The sequence was obtained from a woman in her sixties with COVID-19, enrolled during active disease. Sequencing was carried out using peripheral blood.

The CDR3 protein sequence reads: CASSLAPDIAGGLGETQYF. The bases read TGTGCCAGCAGCTTGGCCCCGGATATAGCGGGGGGGCTGGGAGAGACCCAGTACTTC. The rearranged chain carries TRBV5-4 and TRBJ2-5; 11 bases in the middle match TRBD2. V is trimmed back by 0 bases and J by 4 bases, and the junction contains 14 bases that no gene match accounts for. CDR1 and CDR2, per the germline V gene (reference sequence), are SGHNT and YYREEE. The CDR3 runs 19 residues from the cysteine to the phenylalanine. The CDR3 DNA has 57 bases and is translated from base 1.